This TCR beta chain was found in a study of T cell responses to AZD1222 COVID-19 vaccine. Details on this clone: Its cognate antigen is unknown.

Findings of the study overall: Reports say nearly half of spike-specific TCRs go after unmutated variant regions. The donor group comprised mostly white British people and more females; the analysis possibly underestimated clonal diversity.

Pooled samples include second doses given at about 4 or 12 weeks. Libraries were prepared by immunoSEQ multiplex PCR; TCRdb keeps only in-frame clonotypes and omits some of them. Here the sample spans roughly 190,000 clones, approximately 90% being singletons. Sequenced here: peripheral blood, sampled 28 days after the second AZD1222 dose. The TCR comes from an adult who received the AZD1222 COVID-19 vaccine.

CDR3 region: CASSLFVASGITEQFF. The DNA for the CDR3 is TGTGCCAGCAGCTTATTCGTTGCTAGCGGTATTACTGAGCAGTTCTTC. The chain recombines TRBV7-2 with TRBJ2-1, with TRBD2 identical over 7 bases. Germline CDR1 SGHTA, CDR2 FQGNSA. The CDR3 extends over 16 amino acids. Losses at the gene ends were 2 bases for V and 9 bases for J; bases not matched to a gene: 13.